One and the same sample provided the 21 T cell receptor beta chains below, sequenced in a study of response to subunit inactivated influenza vaccine. From the RT-PCR reads, TCRdb called clonotypes with MiXCR, one entry per CDR3 protein. This table has a few hundred thousand distinct CDR3 sequences, 22% appearing once. Sequenced material: PBMCs from blood, taken less than 22 months after vaccination. These receptors were collected from a man aged 50-75 years who received an inactivated influenza vaccine.

The chain recombines TRBV6-5 with TRBJ1-2, with 8 bases that match TRBD1. The CDR3 has 16 amino acids. V shed 0 bases and J 4 bases; nucleotides not matched to a gene: 7. Germline loops: CDR1 MNHEY, CDR2 SVGAGI. The CDR3 coding sequence is TGTGCCAGCAGTTACTCAGGACAGGGAGGGCTCTATGGCTACACCTTC. Translated: CASSYSGQGGLYGYTF.

This sequence joins TRBV28 and TRBJ2-7; 8 nucleotides match TRBD1. Germline lookup yields CDR1 MDHEN and CDR2 SYDVKM. V dropped 4 bases and J dropped 5; count of bases not matched to a gene: 7. The CDR3 runs 14 residues. CDR3 nucleotide sequence: TGTGCCAGCAGTTCAAGGACAGGGTTGGACGAGCAGTACTTC. This codes for CASSSRTGLDEQYF.

This clonotype was seen a few times. The V call is TRBV9, the J call TRBJ2-7; TRBD1 matches 9 bases. Looked up from germline, CDR1 is SGDLS and CDR2 is YYNGEE. The CDR3 contains 14 residues. Trimming removed 3 bases from V and 2 bases from J; junction bases left unmatched: 3. CDR3 protein: CASSAGTGPYEQYF. CDR3 bases: TGTGCCAGCAGCGCCGGGACAGGGCCCTACGAGCAGTACTTC. Variable domain in full (rest from reference TRBV9 and TRBJ2-7): DSGVTQTPKHLITATGQRVTLRCSPRSGDLSVYWYQQSLDQGLQFLIQYYNGEERAKGNILERFSAQQFPDLHSELNLSSLELGDSALYFCASSAGTGPYEQYFGPGTRLTVT.

V and J are TRBV9 and TRBJ2-1; perhaps TRBD1 as D (6 bases). Trimming left V 1 base short and J 2 bases short, with 10 bases between. The germline V gene encodes CDR1 SGDLS and CDR2 YYNGEE. The CDR3 covers 15 residues. The CDR3 spells CASSVQGLAYNEQFF. The CDR3 DNA is TGTGCCAGCAGCGTACAGGGGTTGGCCTACAATGAGCAGTTCTTC. Supplemented by reference TRBV9 and TRBJ2-1, the full variable domain reads DSGVTQTPKHLITATGQRVTLRCSPRSGDLSVYWYQQSLDQGLQFLIQYYNGEERAKGNILERFSAQQFPDLHSELNLSSLELGDSALYFCASSVQGLAYNEQFFGPGTRLTVL.

The rearrangement uses TRBV20-1 and TRBJ1-6, with TRBD1 identical over 7 bases. The CDR3 is 13 residues long. J lost 9 bases, V lost 3 bases, and 5 bases had no gene match. Germline V gives CDR1 DFQATT, CDR2 SNEGSKA (reference sequence). CDR3 in amino acids: CSASTGAPSPLHF. The CDR3 DNA reads as TGCAGTGCTAGTACAGGGGCCCCTTCACCCCTCCACTTT.

The chain joins TRBV4-3 to TRBJ2-1; 10 bases line up with TRBD2. Losses at the gene ends were 1 base for V and 8 bases for J; bases not matched to a gene: 2. CDR1 and CDR2 (germline): LGHNA, YSLEER. The CDR3 is 14 residues long. This CDR3 reads CASSQVLAGDEQFF. CDR3 nucleotides: TGCGCCAGCAGCCAAGTTCTAGCGGGGGATGAGCAGTTCTTC.

This chain connects TRBV10-3 to TRBJ2-3; no clear D. The V gene's germline CDR1 is ENHRY and CDR2 SYGVKD. The CDR3 spans 11 residues. V lost 4 bases to trimming and J lost 3 bases, with 2 bases between them. The CDR3 nucleotides read TGTGCCATCAGTGTTACAGATACGCAGTATTTT. This gives the protein CAISVTDTQYF.

This clonotype was detected many times. The genes are TRBV12-3 or TRBV12-4 and TRBJ1-1; TRBD1 is a possible D gene (5 bases). CDR3 size: 14 residues. V lost 11 bases, J lost 2 bases, and 18 bases lay in between. The CDR3 spells CAVGRGIRNTEAFF. The CDR3 region has the DNA TGTGCCGTGGGGAGGGGAATAAGAAACACTGAAGCTTTCTTT.

The genes are TRBV15 and TRBJ2-4, with 8 bases aligning to TRBD1. The trim removed 2 bases at V and 8 bases at J, leaving 5 bases unmatched. Per the germline V gene, CDR1 is LNHNV and CDR2 is YYDKDF (reference sequence). This CDR3 has 14 amino acids. The CDR3 nucleotides are TGTGCCACCAGCAGATACAGGGGGGAAGACATTCAGTACTTC. It is translated as CATSRYRGEDIQYF.

This clonotype was observed many times. The chain couples TRBV5-1 to TRBJ2-3; no clear D gene. The length of the CDR3 is 15 residues. Germline CDR1 and CDR2: SGHRS and YFSETQ. V was trimmed by 3 bases and J by 1 base, leaving 12 bases between them. The CDR3 here is CASSWVGSRTDTQYF. The CDR3 bases are TGCGCCAGCAGCTGGGTTGGCAGTCGCACAGATACGCAGTATTTT.

CDR3 sequence: CASSLDRTGEGTEAFF. The CDR3 DNA sequence: TGTGCCAGCAGCTTAGATCGCACGGGGGAGGGCACTGAAGCTTTCTTT. The V and J genes are TRBV11-2 and TRBJ1-1, with a possible D match to TRBD1 (5 bases). The germline V gene has CDR1 SGHAT and CDR2 FQNNGV. CDR3 length equals 16 residues. The V end lost 0 bases, the J end lost 4 bases, and 15 bases lay between the germline ends. Complete variable domain (other parts from reference TRBV11-2 and TRBJ1-1): EAGVAQSPRYKIIEKRQSVAFWCNPISGHATLYWYQQILGQGPKLLIQFQNNGVVDDSQLPKDRFSAERLKGVDSTLKIQPAKLEDSAVYLCASSLDRTGEGTEAFFGQGTRLTVV.

This clonotype was seen once. The J gene is TRBJ2-3, the V gene TRBV6-2 or TRBV6-3, with TRBD1 matching over 7 bases. Germline CDR1 is MNHEY and CDR2 is SVGEGT. V lost 0 bases and J lost 4; bases outside the gene matches: 4. The CDR3 extends over 15 amino acids. The CDR3 sequence: CASSYSIQGADTQYF. The DNA for the CDR3 is TGTGCCAGCAGTTACTCGATTCAGGGGGCAGATACGCAGTATTTT.

The V and J genes are TRBV7-8 and TRBJ1-2; 11 positions agree with TRBD1. The germline V gene has CDR1 SGHVS and CDR2 FQNEAQ. Trimming removed 5 bases from V and 9 bases from J; junction bases left unmatched: 8. The CDR3 consists of 14 residues. The CDR3 region has the DNA TGTGCCAGCAGCGGGCAGGGACAGGGGGTGTGCTACACCTTC. It translates to CASSGQGQGVCYTF.

This clonotype was counted between two and nine times. The V call is TRBV20-1, the J call TRBJ2-1; 11 bases line up with TRBD2. From germline, CDR1 is DFQATT and CDR2 SNEGSKA (reference sequence). The trim removed 4 bases at V and 6 bases at J, leaving 5 bases unmatched. This CDR3 comprises 14 residues. The DNA for the CDR3 is TGCAGTGCTAAGACTAGCGGGAATCCCAATGAGCAGTTCTTC. Its protein product is CSAKTSGNPNEQFF.

This chain joins TRBV29-1 and TRBJ2-7, with 11 positions matching TRBD2. After removal of 2 bases from V and 0 bases from J, the junction contained 0 bases not matched to a gene. In germline, CDR1 is SQVTM, CDR2 ANQGSEA. There are 14 residues in the CDR3. The CDR3 DNA reads as TGCAGCGTTGAAACTAGCGGGGGCTCCTACGAGCAGTACTTC. Encoded protein: CSVETSGGSYEQYF.

This clonotype came up many times. The germline gene is not matched at one end of the junction; a read error may be the cause. This chain links TRBV5-1 with TRBJ2-5; D is unclear. Germline assignment: CDR1 SGHRS and CDR2 YFSETQ. The CDR3 extends over 11 amino acids. CDR3 region: CASSRQETQYF. The DNA of the CDR3 is TGTGCCAGCAGCAGACAAGAGACCCAGTACTTC.

The rearrangement joins TRBV6-1 to TRBJ1-2; D unresolved. The germline gives CDR1 MNHNS, CDR2 SASEGT. The CDR3 has 13 amino acids. V was clipped by 5 bases and J by 6 bases, with 13 bases between them. DNA for the CDR3: TGTGCCAGCAGTACCCCTAAATCCCATGGCTACACCTTC. Its protein product is CASSTPKSHGYTF.

There are many counts of this clonotype. This chain connects TRBV5-1 to TRBJ1-6; a weak D match, TRBD1 (5 bases). V was cut by 4 bases and J by 7 bases, with 15 bases left in between. The CDR3 loop spans 15 amino acids. Germline V lookup: CDR1 SGHRS, CDR2 YFSETQ. The CDR3 sequence: CASSRAGTRNSPLHF. CDR3 bases: TGCGCCAGCAGCAGAGCCGGGACTCGAAATTCACCCCTCCACTTT.

This clonotype showed up just once. The V and J genes are TRBV10-3 and TRBJ2-1; TRBD2 is a possible D gene (6 bases). The CDR3 sequence is 16 residues long. V lost 8 bases and J 0 bases, leaving 17 bases between the germline ends. CDR1 ENHRY and CDR2 SYGVKD come from the germline V gene. The DNA of the CDR3 is TGTGCCATCGCGGGACCCAACGGGAGCTCCTACAATGAGCAGTTCTTC. Translating it yields CAIAGPNGSSYNEQFF.

The CDR3 is CASKDRAGQGSQPQHF. The CDR3 DNA follows: TGTGCCAGTAAAGATAGGGCGGGACAGGGGAGCCAGCCCCAGCATTTT. The chain uses TRBV19 and TRBJ1-5; 10 bases map to TRBD1. The CDR3 covers 16 residues. V was clipped by 7 bases and J by 7 bases; unmatched bases: 13. The germline V gene has CDR1 LNHDA and CDR2 SQIVND (reference sequence).

V is TRBV12-3 or TRBV12-4 and J is TRBJ2-3; 7 nucleotides align to TRBD2. The CDR3 spans 15 residues. V dropped 5 bases and J dropped 5; count of bases not matched to a gene: 10. CDR3 in DNA: TGTGCCAGCAGTCGTCAACGCGGGGGATTAGATACGCAGTATTTT. Residues: CASSRQRGGLDTQYF.